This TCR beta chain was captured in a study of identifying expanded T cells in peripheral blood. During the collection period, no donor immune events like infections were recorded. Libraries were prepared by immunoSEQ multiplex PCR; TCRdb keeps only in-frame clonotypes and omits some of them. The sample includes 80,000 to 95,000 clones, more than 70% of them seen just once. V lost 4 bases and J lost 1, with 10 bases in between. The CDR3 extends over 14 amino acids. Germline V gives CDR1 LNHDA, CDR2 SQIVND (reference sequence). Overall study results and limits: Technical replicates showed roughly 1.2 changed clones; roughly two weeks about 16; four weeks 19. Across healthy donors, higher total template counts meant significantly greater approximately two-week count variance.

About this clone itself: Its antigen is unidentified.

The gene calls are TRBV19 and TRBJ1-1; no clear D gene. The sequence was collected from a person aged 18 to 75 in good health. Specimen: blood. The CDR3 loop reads CASSRGNENTEAFF. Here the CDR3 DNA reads TGTGCCAGTAGTAGGGGTAATGAGAACACTGAAGCTTTCTTT.